This T cell receptor beta chain was documented in a study of T cells in Graves' hyperthyroidism and ophthalmopathy. Study information: Initial diagnosis, before any treatment, was when peripheral blood was collected.

The study excluded patients with uncontrolled infection, other autoimmune disease, pregnancy or lactation. TCR beta CDR3 sequences were amplified from RNA transcripts. The TCR CDR3 was amplified in a first-round RT-PCR using the HTBI primer set. TCRdb redid the calling of the multiplex PCR reads with MiXCR, one entry per CDR3 protein. The profile covers about 770,000 distinct CDR3 sequences, with 15% to 20% appearing a single time and over 15% taken by the ten largest. This CDR3 region has 18 residues. The germline gives CDR1 SGHDN, CDR2 FVKESK. Trimming removed 0 bases at V and 0 bases at J, with 14 bases between.

The clonotype was recovered from a woman in her forties or fifties with Graves' hyperthyroidism that later progressed to Graves' ophthalmopathy. Sequenced: blood. The rearrangement joins TRBV14 to TRBJ2-2, with a weak D call TRBD2 (6 bases). The CDR3 DNA reads TGTGCCAGCAGCCAAGATGGGACTGACAGCGCGAACACCGGGGAGCTGTTTTTT. Translation: CASSQDGTDSANTGELFF.